This T cell receptor beta chain was recovered during a study of control samples from healthy donors and cancer patients. Assay used: immunoSEQ multiplex PCR; TCRdb lists only in-frame clones, some missing. Of 100,000 to 150,000 clones in the sample, about 88% were seen once. CDR3 length equals 19 residues. V lost 6 bases, J lost 7 bases, and 22 bases stayed unmatched. CDR1 and CDR2 from the germline V gene are LNHDA and SQIVND (reference sequence). This clonotype was sampled from a young man in good health. This chain links TRBV19 with TRBJ2-7; 12 bases line up with TRBD2. Sequencing input: blood. The CDR3 loop is CASSRGTSGFNTPIGEQYF. The CDR3 DNA follows: TGTGCCAGTAGCCGAGGGACTAGCGGGTTTAACACCCCCATCGGGGAGCAGTACTTC.